This T cell receptor beta chain was documented in a study of cytomegalovirus exposure and HLA in healthy donors. Notes on the study in general: Overall, approximately 150 TCR beta chains were annotated as cytomegalovirus-associated. There were several of the most significant clusters that appeared linked to common viral pathogens in a later analysis. Earlier results showed most TCR beta V segments being productive about 90% or about 30% of the time.

About this clone: Its specificity is unknown.

The CDR3 is 14 residues long. The V end was cut by 3 bases, the J end by 4 bases, with 13 bases between. The germline CDR1 and CDR2 sequences are SGDLS and YYNGEE. Primers for the PCR totalled 60 Vbeta and 13 Jbeta. Original processing notes: Later reanalysis found around 80 million unique TCR beta chains, about 10 million of them shared. Clones were read by immunoSEQ multiplex PCR, and TCRdb kept only the in-frame ones, dropping some. V and J calls and clone size are those listed in that table; D and trimming were worked out from the DNA. This table holds around 130,000 clones, approximately 80% found once.

The J gene is TRBJ1-1, the V gene TRBV9; a weak D match, TRBD1 (5 bases). The clonotype was recovered from a middle-aged woman in good health and CMV-seropositive. Input material: PBMCs. The CDR3: CASSAARGGTEAFF. In nucleotides, the CDR3 is TGTGCCAGCAGCGCTGCCCGGGGGGGCACTGAAGCTTTCTTT.